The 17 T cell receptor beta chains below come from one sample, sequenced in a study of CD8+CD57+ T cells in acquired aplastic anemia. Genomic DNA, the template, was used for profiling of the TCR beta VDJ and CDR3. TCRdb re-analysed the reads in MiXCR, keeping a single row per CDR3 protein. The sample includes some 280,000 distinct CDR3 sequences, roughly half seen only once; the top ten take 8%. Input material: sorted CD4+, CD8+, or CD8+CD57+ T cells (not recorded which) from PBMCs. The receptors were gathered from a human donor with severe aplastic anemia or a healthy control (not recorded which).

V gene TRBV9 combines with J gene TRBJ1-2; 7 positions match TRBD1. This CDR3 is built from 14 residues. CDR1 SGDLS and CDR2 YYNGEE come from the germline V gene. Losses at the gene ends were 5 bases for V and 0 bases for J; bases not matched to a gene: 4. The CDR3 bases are TGTGCCAGCAGTGGACAGGCATCTAACTATGGCTACACCTTC. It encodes CASSGQASNYGYTF.

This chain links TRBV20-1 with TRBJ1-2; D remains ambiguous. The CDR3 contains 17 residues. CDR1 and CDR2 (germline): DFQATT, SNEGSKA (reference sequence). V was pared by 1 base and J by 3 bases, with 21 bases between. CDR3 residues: CSARVTPIVTTYYGYTF. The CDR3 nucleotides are TGCAGTGCTAGAGTTACGCCGATAGTTACCACTTACTATGGCTACACCTTC.

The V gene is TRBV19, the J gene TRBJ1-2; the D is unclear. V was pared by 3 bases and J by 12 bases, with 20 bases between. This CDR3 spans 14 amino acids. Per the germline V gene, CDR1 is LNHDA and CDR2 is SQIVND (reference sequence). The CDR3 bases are TGTGCCAGTAGTATGGCCCCCCAGAACTCTGGAAACACCTTC. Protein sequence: CASSMAPQNSGNTF.

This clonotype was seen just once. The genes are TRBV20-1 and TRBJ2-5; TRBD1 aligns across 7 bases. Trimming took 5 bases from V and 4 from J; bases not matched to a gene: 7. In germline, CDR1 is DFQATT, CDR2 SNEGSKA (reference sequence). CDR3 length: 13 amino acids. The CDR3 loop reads CSADLNRGETQYF. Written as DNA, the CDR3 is TGCAGTGCTGATCTGAACAGGGGAGAGACCCAGTACTTC.

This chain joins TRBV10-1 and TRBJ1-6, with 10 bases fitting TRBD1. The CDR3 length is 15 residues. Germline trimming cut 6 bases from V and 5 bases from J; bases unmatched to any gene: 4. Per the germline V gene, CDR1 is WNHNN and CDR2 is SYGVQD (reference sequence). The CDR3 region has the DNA TGCGCCAGCAGCCATGGACAGGGGGATAATTCACCCCTCCACTTT. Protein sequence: CASSHGQGDNSPLHF.

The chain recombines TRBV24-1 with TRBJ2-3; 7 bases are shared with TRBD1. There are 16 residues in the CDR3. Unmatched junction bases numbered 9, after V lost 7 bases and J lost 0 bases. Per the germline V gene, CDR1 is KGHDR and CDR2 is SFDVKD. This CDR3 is CATSQNRGPSTDTQYF. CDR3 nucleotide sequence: TGTGCCACCAGCCAGAACAGGGGCCCTAGCACAGATACGCAGTATTTT.

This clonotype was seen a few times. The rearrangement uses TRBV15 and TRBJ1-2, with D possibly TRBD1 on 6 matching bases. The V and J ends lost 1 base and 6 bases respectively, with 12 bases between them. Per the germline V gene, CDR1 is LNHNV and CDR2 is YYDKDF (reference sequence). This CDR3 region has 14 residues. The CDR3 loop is CATSRGTATDGYTF. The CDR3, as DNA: TGTGCCACCAGCAGAGGGACAGCGACAGATGGCTACACCTTC.

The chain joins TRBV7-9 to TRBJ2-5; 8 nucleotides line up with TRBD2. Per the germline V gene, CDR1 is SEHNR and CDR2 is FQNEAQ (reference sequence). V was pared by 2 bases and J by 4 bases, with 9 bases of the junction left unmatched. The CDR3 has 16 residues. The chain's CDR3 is CASSLSRAGEGETQYF. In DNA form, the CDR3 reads TGTGCCAGCAGCTTATCCAGAGCGGGGGAAGGAGAGACCCAGTACTTC.

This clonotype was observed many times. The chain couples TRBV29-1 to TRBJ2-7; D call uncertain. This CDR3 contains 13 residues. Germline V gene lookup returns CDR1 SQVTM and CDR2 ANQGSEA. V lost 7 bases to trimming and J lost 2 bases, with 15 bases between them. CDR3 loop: CSGASGGPYEQYF. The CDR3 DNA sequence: TGCAGCGGAGCCTCGGGCGGACCCTACGAGCAGTACTTC.

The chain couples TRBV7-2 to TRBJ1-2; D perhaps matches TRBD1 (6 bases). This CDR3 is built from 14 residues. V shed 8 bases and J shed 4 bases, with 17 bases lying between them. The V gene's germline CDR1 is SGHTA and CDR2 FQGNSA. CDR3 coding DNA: TGTGCCAGCGAGACCGGGGGGGCTAGCTATGGCTACACCTTC. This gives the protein CASETGGASYGYTF.

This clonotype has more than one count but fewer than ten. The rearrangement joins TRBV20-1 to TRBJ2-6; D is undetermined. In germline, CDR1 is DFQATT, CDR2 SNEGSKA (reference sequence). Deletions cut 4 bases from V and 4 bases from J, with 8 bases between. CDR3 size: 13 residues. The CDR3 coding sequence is TGCAGTGCTACTCCCGTGGGGGCCAACGTCCTGACTTTC. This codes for CSATPVGANVLTF.

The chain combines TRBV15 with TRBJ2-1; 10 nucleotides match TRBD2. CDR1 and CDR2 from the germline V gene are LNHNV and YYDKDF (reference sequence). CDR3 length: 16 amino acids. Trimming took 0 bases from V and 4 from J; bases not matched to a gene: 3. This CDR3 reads CATSREGLADYNEQFF. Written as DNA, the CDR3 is TGTGCCACCAGCAGAGAAGGACTAGCGGATTACAATGAGCAGTTCTTC.

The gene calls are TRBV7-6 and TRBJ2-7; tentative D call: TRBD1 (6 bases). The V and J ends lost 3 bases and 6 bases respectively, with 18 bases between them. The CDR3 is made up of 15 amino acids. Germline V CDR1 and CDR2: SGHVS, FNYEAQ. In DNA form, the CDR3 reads TGTGCCAGCAGCTTGGGGACCGGGACAAACGCCGAGCAGTACTTC. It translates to CASSLGTGTNAEQYF.

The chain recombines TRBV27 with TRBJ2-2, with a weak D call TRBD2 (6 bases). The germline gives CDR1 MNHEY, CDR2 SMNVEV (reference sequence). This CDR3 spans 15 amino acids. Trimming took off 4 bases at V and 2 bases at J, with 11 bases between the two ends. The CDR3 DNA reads TGTGCCAGCAGTTGGGGCGGGACCAACACCGGGGAGCTGTTTTTT. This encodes CASSWGGTNTGELFF.

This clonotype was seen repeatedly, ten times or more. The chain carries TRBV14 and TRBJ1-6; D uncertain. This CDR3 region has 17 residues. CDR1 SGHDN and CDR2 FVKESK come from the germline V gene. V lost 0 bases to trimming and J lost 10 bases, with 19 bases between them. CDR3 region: CASSQDGPVNSASPLHF. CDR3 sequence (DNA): TGTGCCAGCAGCCAAGATGGCCCGGTTAACTCGGCCTCACCCCTCCACTTT.

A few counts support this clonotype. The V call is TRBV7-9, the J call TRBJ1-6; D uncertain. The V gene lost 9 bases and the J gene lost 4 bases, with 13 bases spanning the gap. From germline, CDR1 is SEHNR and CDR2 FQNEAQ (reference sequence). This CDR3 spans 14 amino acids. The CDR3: CASDGASYNSPLHF. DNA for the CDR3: TGTGCCAGTGATGGAGCGTCATATAATTCACCCCTCCACTTT.

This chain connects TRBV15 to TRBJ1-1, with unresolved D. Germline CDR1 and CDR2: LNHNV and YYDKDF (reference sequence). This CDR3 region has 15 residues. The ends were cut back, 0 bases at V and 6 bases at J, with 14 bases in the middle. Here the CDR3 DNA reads TGTGCCACCAGCAGAGAGCGGAGGGCGATTGCTGAAGCTTTCTTT. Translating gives CATSRERRAIAEAFF.